The 11 T cell receptor beta chains below come from one sample, sequenced in a study of CD8+CD57+ T cells in acquired aplastic anemia. It was genomic DNA that served as the template for profiling TCR beta VDJ and CDR3. TCRdb called the reads again in MiXCR, with one record for every CDR3 protein. The sample has about 160,000 distinct CDR3 sequences, around 47% seen once. For sequencing, patients were chosen who had shown expansion of CD8+CD57+ cells by flow cytometry. Sequencing used sorted CD4+, CD8+, or CD8+CD57+ T cells (not recorded which) from PBMCs. Receptors were obtained from a human donor with aplastic anemia.

The chain employs TRBV9 and TRBJ2-3, with a weak D call TRBD1 (5 bases). The CDR3 is made up of 16 amino acids. Between the trimmed V and J ends, which lost 4 bases and 1 base, there was a span of 16 bases. In germline, CDR1 is SGDLS, CDR2 YYNGEE. CDR3 loop: CASSPRAGMGTDTQYF. In nucleotides, the CDR3 is TGTGCCAGCAGCCCTAGGGCAGGGATGGGCACAGATACGCAGTATTTT. The whole variable domain, remainder taken from reference TRBV9 and TRBJ2-3, is DSGVTQTPKHLITATGQRVTLRCSPRSGDLSVYWYQQSLDQGLQFLIQYYNGEERAKGNILERFSAQQFPDLHSELNLSSLELGDSALYFCASSPRAGMGTDTQYFGPGTRLTVL.

This clonotype has just a few counts. V usage is TRBV7-2 and J usage is TRBJ2-7; the D is unclear. V shed 5 bases and J shed 1 base, with 9 bases lying between them. The CDR3 has 13 residues. Germline-derived CDR1 and CDR2 are SGHTA and FQGNSA. CDR3 nucleotides: TGTGCCAGCAGCCCAACAGAATCCTACGAGCAGTACTTC. Amino acid sequence: CASSPTESYEQYF.

The chain joins TRBV10-2 to TRBJ2-6, with 7 nucleotides matching TRBD1. Germline CDR1 reads WSHSY; CDR2 reads SAAADI. V was clipped by 1 base and J by 3 bases; unmatched bases: 9. This CDR3 has 18 residues. In nucleotides, the CDR3 is TGCGCCAGCAGTGAGTTACGGGACAGCTTTTTTGGGGCCAACGTCCTGACTTTC. Protein: CASSELRDSFFGANVLTF.

This clonotype came up a few times. A much larger clone lies a single base off, so this may be a read error. The conserved final phenylalanine or tryptophan is absent from the CDR3, which likely points to a read error. The rearrangement links TRBV12-3 or TRBV12-4 to TRBJ1-4; 9 bases match TRBD1. V lost 6 bases and J lost 0; bases outside the gene matches: 2. CDR3 length: 15 amino acids. The CDR3 protein is CASSRQGATNEKLFS. The CDR3 DNA sequence: TGTGCCAGCAGCCGACAGGGGGCAACTAATGAAAAACTGTTTTCT.

The chain recombines TRBV9 with TRBJ2-2, with D hard to call. The CDR3 spans 14 residues. CDR1 and CDR2 from the germline V gene are SGDLS and YYNGEE. The V and J ends lost 6 bases and 3 bases respectively, with 12 bases between them. CDR3 sequence reads: CASTGIHDTGELFF. The CDR3 nucleotides are TGTGCCAGCACTGGGATCCATGACACCGGGGAGCTGTTTTTT.

This clonotype was observed at least ten times. The genes are TRBV2 and TRBJ1-5, with D perhaps matching TRBD1 (5 bases). CDR3 length: 14 residues. The germline V and J ends were trimmed by 1 base and 3 bases, with 7 bases remaining between them. Germline lookup yields CDR1 SNHLY and CDR2 FYNNEI. The CDR3 bases are TGTGCCAGCAGTGAAGGCAGGGACAATCAGCCCCAGCATTTT. It specifies CASSEGRDNQPQHF.

The chain joins TRBV5-1 to TRBJ2-1; 9 nucleotides line up with TRBD2. Germline trimming cut 4 bases from V and 7 bases from J; bases unmatched to any gene: 12. The CDR3 spans 16 residues. Germline CDR1 SGHRS, CDR2 YFSETQ. The CDR3 spells CASSGDGGTSMNEQFF. CDR3 nucleotide sequence: TGCGCCAGCAGCGGGGACGGAGGGACTAGCATGAATGAGCAGTTCTTC.

The V call is TRBV29-1, the J call TRBJ2-1; 12 bases are a match to TRBD2. The CDR3 is made up of 14 amino acids. Per germline, CDR1 SQVTM and CDR2 ANQGSEA. The V and J ends lost 3 bases and 7 bases, in that order; junction bases with no gene match: 4. CDR3: CSVDLTSGRNEQFF. CDR3 coding DNA: TGCAGCGTTGATTTAACTAGCGGGAGGAATGAGCAGTTCTTC.

This clonotype has at least ten counts. The chain recombines TRBV9 with TRBJ1-3; no clear D gene. V shed 0 bases and J shed 0 bases, with 13 bases lying between them. From germline, CDR1 is SGDLS and CDR2 YYNGEE. CDR3 length: 17 residues. The CDR3 DNA follows: TGTGCCAGCAGCGTAGAGGCTTGGGAAGACTCTGGAAACACCATATATTTT. This sequence encodes CASSVEAWEDSGNTIYF.

In its sample, this clonotype was seen many times. V and J are TRBV15 and TRBJ2-5; D remains unclear. Germline values: CDR1 LNHNV, CDR2 YYDKDF (reference sequence). The CDR3 extends over 15 amino acids. V was clipped by 0 bases and J by 2 bases, with 10 bases between them. The DNA of the CDR3 is TGTGCCACCAGCAGAGATATTCAGGTACAAGAGACCCAGTACTTC. It codes for CATSRDIQVQETQYF.

CDR3 region: CATSRSLSFGVSPLHF. CDR3 nucleotides: TGTGCCACCAGCAGATCCTTGAGTTTCGGGGTTTCACCCCTCCACTTT. V gene TRBV15 combines with J gene TRBJ1-6; unclear D gene. The CDR3 loop spans 16 amino acids. V was cut by 2 bases and J by 9 bases, with 17 bases left in between. Germline CDR1 and CDR2: LNHNV and YYDKDF (reference sequence).